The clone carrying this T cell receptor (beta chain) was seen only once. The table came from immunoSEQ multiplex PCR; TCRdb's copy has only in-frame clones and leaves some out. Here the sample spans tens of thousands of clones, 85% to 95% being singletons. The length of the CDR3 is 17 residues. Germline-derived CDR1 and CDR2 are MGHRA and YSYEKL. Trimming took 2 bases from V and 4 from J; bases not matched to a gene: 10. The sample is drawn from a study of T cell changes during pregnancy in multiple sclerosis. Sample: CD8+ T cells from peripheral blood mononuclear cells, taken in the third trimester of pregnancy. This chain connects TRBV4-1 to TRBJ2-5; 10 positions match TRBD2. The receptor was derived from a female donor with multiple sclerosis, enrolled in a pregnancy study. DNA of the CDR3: TGCGCCAGCAGCCAAAGCCATCTAGCGGGGGTTGGAGAGACCCAGTACTTC. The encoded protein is CASSQSHLAGVGETQYF.